This T cell receptor (beta chain) was captured by sequencing in a study of CD4 T cells in relation to SARS-CoV-2 and coronaviruses. Study-level results: The cross-reactivity analysis covered only spike protein, not other viral proteins. In around 67% of donors, memory CD4+ clonotypes crossrecognized SARS-CoV-2 and at least one common cold coronavirus spike.

Looked up from germline, CDR1 is MNHNY and CDR2 is SVGAGI (reference sequence). The ends were cut back, 6 bases at V and 0 bases at J, with 12 bases in the middle. The CDR3 has 15 residues. Assay used: immunoSEQ multiplex PCR; TCRdb lists only in-frame clones, some missing. The sample lists 30,000 to 45,000 clones, around 89% occurring once. Concerning this clone itself: Its antigen is not known.

This TCR was recovered from an adult with COVID-19. Sample: memory CD4+ T cells from PBMCs. This rearrangement joins TRBV6-6 to TRBJ2-1, with no clear D. The CDR3 nucleotides read TGTGCCAGCAGCTTCGACCAAAGCTCCTACAATGAGCAGTTCTTC. Protein sequence: CASSFDQSSYNEQFF.